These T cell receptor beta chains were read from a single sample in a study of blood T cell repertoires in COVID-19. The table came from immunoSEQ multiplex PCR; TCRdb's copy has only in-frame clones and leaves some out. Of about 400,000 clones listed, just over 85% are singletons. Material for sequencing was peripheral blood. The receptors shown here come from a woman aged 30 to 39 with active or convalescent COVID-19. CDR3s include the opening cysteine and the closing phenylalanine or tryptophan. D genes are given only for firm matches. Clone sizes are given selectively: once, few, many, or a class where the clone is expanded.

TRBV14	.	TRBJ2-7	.	TGTGCCAGCAGCCAATATGTAACTTTAATGTTGGAGCAGTACTTC	CASSQYVTLMLEQYF
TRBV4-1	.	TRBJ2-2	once	TGCGCCAGCAGCCAACCCGAAGGGGGGGGAAACACCGGGGAGCTGTTTTTT	CASSQPEGGGNTGELFF
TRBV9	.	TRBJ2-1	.	TGTGCCAGCAGCGTAGCTCCCCAGATAGCACACCATGAGCAGTTCTTC	CASSVAPQIAHHEQFF
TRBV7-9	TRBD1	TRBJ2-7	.	TGTGCCAGCAGCCTACCGGGACAGGCCCGCTCCTACGAGCAGTACTTC	CASSLPGQARSYEQYF
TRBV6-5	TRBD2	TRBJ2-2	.	TGTGCCAGCAGTTACACCGGCGGGGGCACCGGGGAGCTGTTTTTT	CASSYTGGGTGELFF
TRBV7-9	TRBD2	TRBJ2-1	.	TGTGCCAGCAGCCGATGGGTTTTGGTAGCGGGATTGAATGAGCAGTTCTTC	CASSRWVLVAGLNEQFF
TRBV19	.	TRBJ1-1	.	TGTGCCAGTAGTTCGCAGACAGGGAACACTGAAGCTTTCTTT	CASSSQTGNTEAFF
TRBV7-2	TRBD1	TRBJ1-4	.	TGTGCCAGCAGCCCACAGGGGGCGCGTGAAAAACTGTTTTTT	CASSPQGAREKLFF
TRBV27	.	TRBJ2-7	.	TGTGCCAGCAGTTCTAAGAGGGACACCCACGAGCAGTACTTC	CASSSKRDTHEQYF
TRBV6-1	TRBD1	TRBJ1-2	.	TGTGCCAGCAGTGAAGCGCTTAGGACAGGGGGCTTCAGGGGCTACACCTTC	CASSEALRTGGFRGYTF
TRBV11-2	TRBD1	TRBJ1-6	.	TGTGCCAGCAGCTTAGGTGGGACAGGCCCATCAAACTATAATTCACCCCTCCACTTT	CASSLGGTGPSNYNSPLHF
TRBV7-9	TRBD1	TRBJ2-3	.	TGTGCCAGCAGCTTAGCACTGACAGGGACAGATACGCAGTATTTT	CASSLALTGTDTQYF
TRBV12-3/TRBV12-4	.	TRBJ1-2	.	TGTGCCAGCAGTCCGAAACAGACAGGTGGCTACACCTTC	CASSPKQTGGYTF
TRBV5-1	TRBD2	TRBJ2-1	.	TGCGCCAGCAGCTTCCTAACTGGACTAGCGGGGGGTCTAAATGAGCAGTTCTTC	CASSFLTGLAGGLNEQFF
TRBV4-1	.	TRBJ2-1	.	TGCGCCAGCAGCCCTATTCAGGAGGGGGGGAATGAGCAGTTCTTC	CASSPIQEGGNEQFF
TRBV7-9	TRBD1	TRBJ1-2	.	TGTGCCAGCAGCTTGACAGGGTATAACTATGGCTACACCTTC	CASSLTGYNYGYTF
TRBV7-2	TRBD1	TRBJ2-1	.	TGTGCCAGCAGCGGACAGGGGGCGAAATACAATGAGCAGTTCTTC	CASSGQGAKYNEQFF
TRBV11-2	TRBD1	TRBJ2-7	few	TGTGCCAGCAGCTTAGACCAGACAGGGCTCTTACACGAGCAGTACTTC	CASSLDQTGLLHEQYF
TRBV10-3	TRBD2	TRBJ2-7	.	TGTGCCATCAGTGAGTCAGGCGGGGGGGATACCTACGAGCAGTACTTC	CAISESGGGDTYEQYF
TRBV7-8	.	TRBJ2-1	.	TGTGCCAGCAGCTTAAAAGCGGTCCTTTTCAATGAGCAGTTCTTC	CASSLKAVLFNEQFF
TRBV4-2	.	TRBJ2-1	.	TGTGCCAGCAGCGGAACGGGGGAAGAGCAGTTCTTC	CASSGTGEEQFF
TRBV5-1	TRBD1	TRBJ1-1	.	TGCGCCAGCAGCTTGGAAAACAGGGGACACACTGAAGCTTTCTTT	CASSLENRGHTEAFF
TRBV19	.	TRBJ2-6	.	TGTGCCAGTAGTATCGGTACTACTGGGGCCAACGTCCTGACTTTC	CASSIGTTGANVLTF